These 8 T cell receptor beta chains came from one sample sequenced in a study of blood T cell repertoires in COVID-19. Sequencing was performed with immunoSEQ multiplex PCR; in TCRdb, only in-frame clones are kept and a portion is missing. Of around 90,000 clones listed, 75% to 85% are singletons. Input material: peripheral blood. Every receptor here comes from a human donor in a cohort sampled during active COVID-19.

The V gene is TRBV4-2, the J gene TRBJ2-7, with TRBD1 identical over 8 bases. CDR1 and CDR2 (germline): LGHNA, YNFKEQ. The CDR3 is 16 residues long. V lost 4 bases to trimming and J lost 0 bases; unmatched junction nucleotides: 8. The CDR3 DNA is TGTGCCAGCAGCCCACGCACAGGGGGGAGCTCCTACGAGCAGTACTTC. This codes for CASSPRTGGSSYEQYF.

A few counts support this clone. The CDR3 nucleotides read TGCGCCAGCAGCACGGACAGGGGGGGCACAGATACGCAGTATTTT. Protein product: CASSTDRGGTDTQYF. The rearrangement joins TRBV5-1 to TRBJ2-3; TRBD1 matches at 10 bases. The ends lost 4 bases at V and 1 base at J; junction bases unmatched: 3. Germline V lookup: CDR1 SGHRS, CDR2 YFSETQ. CDR3 size: 15 residues.

This clone was counted between two and nine times. The CDR3 sequence is CANPTGRRNNQPQHF. CDR3 coding DNA: TGTGCCAACCCGACAGGGAGGAGAAACAATCAGCCCCAGCATTTT. This sequence joins TRBV27 and TRBJ1-5; TRBD1 matches 7 bases. CDR3 length: 15 amino acids. From germline, CDR1 is MNHEY and CDR2 SMNVEV (reference sequence). V dropped 10 bases and J dropped 3; count of bases not matched to a gene: 12.

The rearrangement links TRBV12-5 to TRBJ1-1; TRBD1 might be the D (6 bases). The length of the CDR3 is 17 residues. Trimming cost V 0 bases and J 0 bases, with 14 bases left between them. In germline, CDR1 is LGHNT, CDR2 FRNRAP. The CDR3 DNA is TGTGCTAGTGGTTTGGTACAGGGCCAAACCATGAACACTGAAGCTTTCTTT. This translates into CASGLVQGQTMNTEAFF.

The V and J genes are TRBV5-6 and TRBJ2-7, with 8 bases matching TRBD1. Germline lookup yields CDR1 SGHDT and CDR2 YYEEEE. There are 16 residues in the CDR3. V lost 4 bases, J lost 1 base, and 10 bases stayed unmatched. DNA for the CDR3: TGTGCCAGCAGCCTTATCGGACAGGGTCTTTCCTACGAGCAGTACTTC. It encodes CASSLIGQGLSYEQYF.

The chain couples TRBV24-1 to TRBJ2-3; D perhaps matches TRBD1 (5 bases). The germline V and J ends were trimmed by 0 bases and 1 base, with 10 bases remaining between them. CDR3 length equals 16 residues. The germline V gene has CDR1 KGHDR and CDR2 SFDVKD. The CDR3 sequence: CATSDLLDSRTDTQYF. The CDR3 region has the DNA TGTGCCACCAGTGATTTGCTTGACAGCCGCACAGATACGCAGTATTTT.

The chain carries TRBV11-2 and TRBJ2-5, with 9 bases that match TRBD2. This CDR3 has 17 residues. V trimming: 4 bases; J trimming: 2 bases; junction bases outside the gene matches: 11. Germline values: CDR1 SGHAT, CDR2 FQNNGV. CDR3 sequence reads: CASSSRKGAGGQETQYF. CDR3 nucleotides: TGTGCCAGCAGCTCACGAAAAGGAGCGGGGGGTCAAGAGACCCAGTACTTC.

This rearrangement joins TRBV27 to TRBJ2-6, with 10 bases aligning to TRBD1. The CDR3 is 19 residues long. CDR1 is MNHEY, CDR2 SMNVEV, per germline (reference sequence). J gave up 0 bases and V 8 bases, and 13 bases lay outside the gene matches. Here the CDR3 reads CASGTLSRDRGSGANVLTF. The CDR3 nucleotides are TGTGCCAGCGGTACCCTTAGCCGGGACAGGGGCTCTGGGGCCAACGTCCTGACTTTC.